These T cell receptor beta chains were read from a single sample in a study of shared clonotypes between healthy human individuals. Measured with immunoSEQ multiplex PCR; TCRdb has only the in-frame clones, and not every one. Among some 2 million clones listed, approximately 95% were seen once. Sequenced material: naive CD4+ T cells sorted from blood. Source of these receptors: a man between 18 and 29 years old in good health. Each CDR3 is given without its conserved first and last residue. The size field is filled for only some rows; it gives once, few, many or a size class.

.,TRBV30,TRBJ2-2,AWRTTGTGDTGELF
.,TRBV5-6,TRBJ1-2,ASSLAEGGGYT
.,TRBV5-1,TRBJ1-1,ASSPLGDRGLGTEAF
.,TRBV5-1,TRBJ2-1,ASSSGNEQF
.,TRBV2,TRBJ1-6,ASSPQGGQGVSVSPLH
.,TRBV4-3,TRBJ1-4,ASSQARTTSREKLF
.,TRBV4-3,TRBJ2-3,ASSQQLAGTDTQY
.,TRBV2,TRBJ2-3,ASRSSRSDITDTQY
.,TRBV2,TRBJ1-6,ASSDSGRSSYNSPLH
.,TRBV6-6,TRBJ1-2,ASSYWGVDGYT
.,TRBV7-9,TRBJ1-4,ASSSLNEKLF
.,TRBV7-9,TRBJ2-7,ASSFGTTYEQY
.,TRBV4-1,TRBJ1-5,ASSQDGVGNQPQH
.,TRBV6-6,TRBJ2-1,ATTLVLGGGQF
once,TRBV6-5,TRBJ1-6,ASRTWDTVSPLH
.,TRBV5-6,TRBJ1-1,ASSLDRVRTEAF
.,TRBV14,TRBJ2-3,ASSQESDTQY
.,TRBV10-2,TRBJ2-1,ASSESPGSLGYNEQF
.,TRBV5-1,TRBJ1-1,ASSLGGKNTEAF
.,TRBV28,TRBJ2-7,ASSTSGSTYEQY
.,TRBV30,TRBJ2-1,AWSVRVFNEQF
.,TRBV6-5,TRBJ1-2,ASRPPTNYGYT
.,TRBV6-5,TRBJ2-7,ASTPDQGDTYEQY
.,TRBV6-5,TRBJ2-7,ASSRTFSYEQY
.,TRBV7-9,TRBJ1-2,ASSRGDFDGYT
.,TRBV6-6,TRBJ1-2,ASSSNRVNPLYGYT
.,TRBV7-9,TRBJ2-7,ASSFAGGAGGYEQY
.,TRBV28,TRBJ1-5,ASSSSDSNQPQH
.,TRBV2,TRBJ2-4,ASIDRGATKNIQY
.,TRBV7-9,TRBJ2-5,ASSPTGTPGETQY
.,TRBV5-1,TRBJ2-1,ASSLERLAGGYEQF
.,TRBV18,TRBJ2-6,ASSDQGQITGANVLT
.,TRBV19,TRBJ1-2,ASTTTGTAYGYT
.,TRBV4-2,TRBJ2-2,ASSQGGTTNTGELF
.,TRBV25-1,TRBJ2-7,ASSESGGNEQY
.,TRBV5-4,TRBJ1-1,ASSLGLGMNTEAF
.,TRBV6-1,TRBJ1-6,ASSETYSPLH
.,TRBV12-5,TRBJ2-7,ASGPGLAGVEQY
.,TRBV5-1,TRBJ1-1,ASSLGVGVATEAF
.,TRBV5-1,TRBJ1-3,ASSLEWGEIPGNTIY
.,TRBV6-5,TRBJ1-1,ASSYLGEAF
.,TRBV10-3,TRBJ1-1,AIRPDGLSKAF
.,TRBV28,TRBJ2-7,ASRPGQTYEQY
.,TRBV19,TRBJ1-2,ASKRGSYGYT
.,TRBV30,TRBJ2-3,AWMTSRHGIGTDTQY